Listed here is a single T cell receptor beta chain. Its cognate antigen is unknown. This entry comes from a study of OX40 agonist ivuxolimab in advanced cancers. For the study at large: Partial responses were achieved by three patients: one hepatocellular carcinoma, two cutaneous melanoma. The study's findings and limits: The study observed clonal expansion of CD4+ and CD8+ blood T cells by week 6 at 0.1 to 3.0 mg/kg.

Sequencing used immunoSEQ multiplex PCR; TCRdb keeps in-frame clones, though not all of them. The repertoire consists of just under 65,000 clones, with roughly 89% occurring once and the leading ten covering approximately 5.6%. The CDR3 is 13 residues long. Trimming cost V 2 bases and J 7 bases, with 9 bases left between them. Germline V gene sequence: CDR1 KGHSH, CDR2 LQKENI. The sample consisted of CD4+ or CD8+ T cells sorted from blood, taken in a trial of the OX40 agonist ivuxolimab. This sequence joins TRBV18 and TRBJ2-1, with D unresolved. The TCR originated in an adult with an advanced solid tumor such as melanoma, head and neck, liver or kidney cancer. CDR3 sequence: CASSPRNRNEQFF. In nucleotides, the CDR3 is TGTGCCAGCTCACCAAGGAATAGGAATGAGCAGTTCTTC.